Following are 26 T cell receptor beta chains from one sample sequenced in a study of neurological immune-mediated disorders. TCRdb independently ran MiXCR on the 5' RACE reads; one entry per CDR3 protein. The table has roughly 80,000 distinct CDR3 sequences, 10% to 13% seen once. Sequenced material: PBMCs. Source of these receptors: a man aged 35-49 years in good health.

This clonotype is labeled as medium-sized. The CDR3 reads CASSPGTGGGTGELFF. CDR3 nucleotide sequence: TGTGCCAGCAGCCCCGGGACAGGGGGTGGCACCGGGGAGCTGTTTTTT. The rearrangement uses TRBV5-6 and TRBJ2-2; TRBD1 matches 11 bases. V lost 4 bases to trimming and J lost 4 bases; unmatched junction nucleotides: 6. Germline lookup yields CDR1 SGHDT and CDR2 YYEEEE. The CDR3 has 16 amino acids.

This clonotype was detected ten times or more. The rearrangement joins TRBV12-3 or TRBV12-4 to TRBJ2-2; D ambiguous. CDR3 length: 12 amino acids. Trimming removed 3 bases from V and 6 bases from J, with 5 bases in between. For the CDR3, the DNA is TGTGCCAGCAGTTTGAGCTCCGGGGAGCTGTTTTTT. The encoded protein is CASSLSSGELFF.

This clonotype occurred many times. The chain has TRBV5-1 and TRBJ2-5; D is uncertain. Germline loops: CDR1 SGHRS, CDR2 YFSETQ. The CDR3 has 14 residues. V was shortened by 0 bases and J by 2 bases, with 8 bases between the two germline ends. The CDR3 is CASSLGGRQETQYF. The CDR3 region has the DNA TGCGCCAGCAGCTTGGGGGGTCGGCAAGAGACCCAGTACTTC.

This clonotype occurred many times. The gene calls are TRBV12-3 or TRBV12-4 and TRBJ2-3, with TRBD2 matching 8 bases. This CDR3 is 16 amino acids long. V shed 5 bases and J 0 bases; nucleotides not matched to a gene: 7. In nucleotides, the CDR3 is TGTGCCAGCAGTCCCCCAGGACTAGCTAGCACAGATACGCAGTATTTT. Translated: CASSPPGLASTDTQYF.

This clonotype was observed many times. V gene TRBV6-5 combines with J gene TRBJ2-2, with 8 bases identical to TRBD2. The V and J ends lost 11 bases and 3 bases, in that order; junction bases with no gene match: 8. The length of the CDR3 is 14 residues. In germline, CDR1 is MNHEY, CDR2 SVGAGI. CDR3 bases: TGTGCCTCCGCGGGGGGAAAATACACCGGGGAGCTGTTTTTT. It translates to CASAGGKYTGELFF.

This clonotype was detected many times. The chain recombines TRBV29-1 with TRBJ1-2, with D unclear. The germline gives CDR1 SQVTM, CDR2 ANQGSEA. This CDR3 is 14 amino acids long. V was trimmed by 1 base and J by 8 bases, leaving 17 bases between them. The CDR3 here is CSVEVIGTRIGYTF. In nucleotides, the CDR3 is TGCAGCGTTGAAGTAATTGGTACGAGGATAGGCTACACCTTC.

This clonotype appeared many times. This chain joins TRBV15 and TRBJ1-1; D may be TRBD1 (6 bases). Germline V gene data show CDR1 as LNHNV and CDR2 as YYDKDF (reference sequence). Trimming took 5 bases from V and 4 from J, leaving 17 bases between them. The CDR3 length is 15 residues. For the CDR3, the DNA is TGTGCCACCAGCGGATCCAGGGGTTTGGGCACTGAAGCTTTCTTT. Its protein product is CATSGSRGLGTEAFF.

This clonotype was seen many times. The chain joins TRBV20-1 to TRBJ1-3; 7 bases map to TRBD1. CDR1 and CDR2 from the germline V gene are DFQATT and SNEGSKA (reference sequence). The V gene end was trimmed by 5 bases and the J gene end by 0 bases; junction bases not matched to a gene: 4. This CDR3 has 14 amino acids. Here the CDR3 reads CSASRTGSGNTIYF. DNA of the CDR3: TGCAGTGCTTCCCGGACAGGCTCTGGAAACACCATATATTTT.

This clonotype was seen only a few times. The rearrangement joins TRBV14 to TRBJ2-5, with 12 bases fitting TRBD2. This CDR3 contains 20 residues. Germline V gene sequence: CDR1 SGHDN, CDR2 FVKESK. With V trimmed by 2 bases and J by 4 bases, 17 bases remained unmatched. In nucleotides, the CDR3 is TGTGCCAGCAGCCAACACAGGGGATGGACTAGCGGGACGAAGGGAGAGACCCAGTACTTC. Its protein is CASSQHRGWTSGTKGETQYF.

A word on this clonotype: Mismatch with germline at one junction end may stem from a read error. The chain uses TRBV5-6 and TRBJ1-1; no clear D gene. In germline, CDR1 is SGHDT, CDR2 YYEEEE. This CDR3 has 14 amino acids. The CDR3 reads CASNLEGIRTEAFF. The CDR3 DNA sequence: TGTGCCAGCAACTTGGAAGGGATTAGAACTGAAGCTTTCTTT.

This clonotype came up once. This CDR3 is CATTSGPQETQYF. CDR3 nucleotides: TGTGCCACAACTAGCGGCCCCCAAGAGACCCAGTACTTC. This rearrangement joins TRBV10-3 to TRBJ2-5; 8 nucleotides align to TRBD2. Germline V CDR1 and CDR2: ENHRY, SYGVKD. The CDR3 length is 13 residues. J gave up 1 base and V 10 bases, and 5 bases lay outside the gene matches.

The chain has TRBV5-1 and TRBJ2-1; TRBD1 matches at 9 bases. The CDR3 extends over 14 amino acids. V lost 4 bases to trimming and J lost 14 bases; unmatched junction nucleotides: 13. Germline CDR1 reads SGHRS; CDR2 reads YFSETQ. This chain's CDR3 is CASSVSTGGHDEFF. In DNA form, the CDR3 reads TGCGCCAGCAGCGTATCAACAGGGGGCCATGACGAGTTCTTC.

On this clonotype: A much larger clone differs by one base, so this may be a read error. The chain joins TRBV10-3 to TRBJ1-1; 9 bases map to TRBD1. Germline CDR1 is ENHRY and CDR2 is SYGVKD. The V and J ends lost 10 bases and 10 bases, in that order; junction bases with no gene match: 19. This CDR3 spans 15 amino acids. In DNA form, the CDR3 reads TGTGCCAGCTTGACCCTCGGACAGGGGTTACCTGGAGCTTTCTTT. Translated: CASLTLGQGLPGAFF.

This clonotype was seen ten or more times. CDR3 nucleotide sequence: TGTGCCACCAGTGGTATGACTAGCGGGAGAGGCGATGAGCAGTTCTTC. Its protein is CATSGMTSGRGDEQFF. The V gene is TRBV24-1, the J gene TRBJ2-1, with 12 bases fitting TRBD2. CDR1 and CDR2 (germline): KGHDR, SFDVKD. The CDR3 sequence is 16 residues long. The junction had 9 bases not matched to a gene; V was cut back by 5 bases and J by 8 bases.

This clonotype was seen many times. This chain joins TRBV5-1 and TRBJ2-7, with 7 bases lining up with TRBD1. CDR1 is SGHRS and CDR2 is YFSETQ in the germline V gene. The CDR3 covers 14 residues. With V trimmed by 4 bases and J by 2 bases, 6 bases remained unmatched. CDR3 sequence (DNA): TGCGCCAGCAGCCAGACAGGGCAGGCCTACGAGCAGTACTTC. Protein: CASSQTGQAYEQYF.

Many counts were recorded for this clonotype. The rearrangement joins TRBV7-2 to TRBJ1-5, with TRBD1 as a possible D gene (5 bases). CDR3 length: 14 amino acids. The V gene lost 5 bases and the J gene lost 3 bases, with 11 bases spanning the gap. The germline gives CDR1 SGHTA, CDR2 FQGNSA. The CDR3 nucleotides read TGTGCCAGCAGCCTTGACAGACTCAATCAGCCCCAGCATTTT. Protein product: CASSLDRLNQPQHF.

There are many counts of this clonotype. This chain joins TRBV28 and TRBJ2-2; D perhaps matches TRBD1 (5 bases). The CDR3 totals 16 residues. Germline V gene lookup returns CDR1 MDHEN and CDR2 SYDVKM. The V end was cut by 7 bases, the J end by 8 bases, with 23 bases between. Here the CDR3 DNA reads TGTGCCAGCAACCCTGGACATCGCGCCAATATGGGGGAGCTGTTTTTT. Translated, it gives CASNPGHRANMGELFF.

This clonotype was seen many times. The chain uses TRBV7-9 and TRBJ2-7, with 16 bases fitting TRBD2. This CDR3 spans 17 amino acids. Germline values: CDR1 SEHNR, CDR2 FQNEAQ (reference sequence). V was clipped by 4 bases and J by 5 bases; unmatched bases: 8. The CDR3 coding sequence is TGTGCCAGCAGCTCAGCCGGGACTAGCGGGAGGGAAGACGAGCAGTACTTC. This sequence encodes CASSSAGTSGREDEQYF.

In its sample, this clonotype was seen many times. The rearrangement links TRBV20-1 to TRBJ2-4; the D gene is possibly TRBD1 (6 bases). V dropped 4 bases and J dropped 13 bases, with 20 bases sitting between them. Germline CDR1 reads DFQATT; CDR2 reads SNEGSKA (reference sequence). This CDR3 spans 13 amino acids. The CDR3 spells CSATIRGLSSQYF. The CDR3 DNA reads TGCAGTGCTACCATCAGGGGCTTGTCATCCCAGTACTTC.

With regard to this clonotype: A read error may be the cause here, since a much bigger clone is one base away. This chain links TRBV7-2 with TRBJ2-3; D may be TRBD2 (5 bases). This CDR3 is built from 16 residues. Looked up from germline, CDR1 is SGHTA and CDR2 is FQGNSA. The V and J ends lost 1 base and 2 bases respectively, with 13 bases between them. The CDR3 reads CASSLGGKGITDTQYF. The CDR3 nucleotides are TGTGCCAGCAGCTTAGGAGGGAAAGGGATCACAGATACGCAGTATTTT. Variable domain in full (rest from reference TRBV7-2 and TRBJ2-3): GAGVSQSPSNKVTEKGKDVELRCDPISGHTALYWYRQSLGQGLEFLIYFQGNSAPDKSGLPSDRFSAERTGGSVSTLTIQRTQQEDSAVYLCASSLGGKGITDTQYFGPGTRLTVL.

In its sample, this clonotype was seen many times. V gene TRBV7-9 combines with J gene TRBJ2-1, with 11 bases that match TRBD2. Trimming cost V 1 base and J 3 bases; bases outside gene matches: 2. The germline gives CDR1 SEHNR, CDR2 FQNEAQ (reference sequence). The CDR3 totals 16 residues. CDR3 bases: TGTGCCAGCAGCTTAGTTGGGACTAGCGGCTACAATGAGCAGTTCTTC. It encodes CASSLVGTSGYNEQFF.

The sample holds many counts of this clonotype. The chain employs TRBV5-1 and TRBJ2-2; unclear D gene. The CDR3 consists of 15 residues. The V gene lost 6 bases and the J gene lost 5 bases, with 17 bases spanning the gap. Germline V gene lookup returns CDR1 SGHRS and CDR2 YFSETQ. CDR3 sequence (DNA): TGCGCCAGCAACGAGAACCTTCCCTCTACCGGGGAGCTGTTTTTT. It yields the protein CASNENLPSTGELFF.

This clonotype was counted at least ten times. This sequence joins TRBV12-3 or TRBV12-4 and TRBJ1-2; no reliable D call. Trimming removed 8 bases at V and 4 bases at J, with 17 bases between. The CDR3 totals 14 residues. This chain's CDR3 is CASARGQSSYGYTF. The CDR3, as DNA: TGTGCCAGCGCTCGCGGGCAGTCTAGCTATGGCTACACCTTC.

The chain couples TRBV20-1 to TRBJ2-7, with D possibly being TRBD2 (5 bases). Between the trimmed V and J ends, which lost 0 bases and 3 bases, there was a span of 6 bases. CDR1 DFQATT and CDR2 SNEGSKA come from the germline V gene (reference sequence). The CDR3 length is 12 residues. CDR3 bases: TGCAGTGCTAGAGACGGGAACTACGAGCAGTACTTC. Its protein is CSARDGNYEQYF.

This clonotype has only a few counts. The chain has TRBV7-3 and TRBJ1-2; tentatively, D is TRBD1 (5 bases). The CDR3 covers 13 residues. Trimming pared 3 bases from V and 7 bases from J, leaving 12 bases between. Germline V lookup: CDR1 SGHTA, CDR2 FQGTGA. The CDR3 sequence: CASSLRSGGGYTF. The CDR3 coding sequence is TGTGCCAGCAGCTTGCGAAGCGGGGGTGGCTACACCTTC.

This clonotype was counted many times. CDR3 region: CASSRRQGLNYGYTF. The CDR3 DNA sequence: TGTGCCAGCAGCCGAAGACAGGGGCTGAACTATGGCTACACCTTC. The chain couples TRBV7-9 to TRBJ1-2; 8 bases map to TRBD1. This CDR3 is 15 amino acids long. Germline assignment: CDR1 SEHNR and CDR2 FQNEAQ (reference sequence). V was clipped by 5 bases and J by 2 bases; unmatched bases: 7.